This TCR beta chain was identified in a study of radiation and T cells in renal cell carcinoma. As concerns this clone: Antigen specificity is unknown.

Study-wide findings and caveats: Intratumoral heterogeneity was not captured in these approximately 1 g regions.

The data were produced by immunoSEQ multiplex PCR, yet TCRdb's version contains in-frame clones alone and is incomplete. The sample consists of 7,500 to 10,000 clones, around three fifths of them appearing once. Trimming shortened V by 5 bases and J by 3 bases, and 16 bases separated the two germline ends. Germline values: CDR1 SEHNR, CDR2 FQNEAQ (reference sequence). This CDR3 spans 15 amino acids. Treatment reported: treatment-naive control, cytoreductive nephrectomy. Source: tumor tissue, taken from a patient whose treatment was nephrectomy without radiotherapy. The sequence derives from a man between 60 and 75 years old with renal cell carcinoma. The chain couples TRBV7-9 to TRBJ1-2; D remains unclear. The CDR3 bases are TGTGCCAGCAGCCCTTCGATGGAACTACACTATGGCTACACCTTC. It codes for CASSPSMELHYGYTF.